This entry is about one T cell receptor beta chain. Its antigen is as yet unknown. This may come from a read error, since a much larger clone is one base off. CDR1 is SGHDN and CDR2 is FVKESK in the germline V gene. Germline trimming cut 4 bases from V and 9 bases from J; bases unmatched to any gene: 11. This CDR3 has 15 amino acids. This entry belongs to a study of molecular identifiers for immune sequencing clone quantification. Study-wide points: Whereas clones above 20 RNA copies held under 1% of naive-cell molecules, they held over 98% of effector molecules.

TCRdb redid the calling of the PCR reads with MiXCR, one entry per CDR3 protein. The profile shows about half a million distinct CDR3 sequences, about 22% of them singletons. Sequenced material: naive CD8+ T cells from blood, with Jurkat cell RNA spiked in. Sample subset: FACS-sorted CD8+CD4-CCR7+CD45RA+ naive T cells. The source of this sequence is a human donor in good health. Some libraries in this study had Jurkat cell RNA spiked in. The rearrangement links TRBV14 to TRBJ2-7; 11 bases agree with TRBD2. CDR3 sequence: CASSPLAGGPHVQYF. Written as DNA, the CDR3 is TGTGCCAGCAGCCCGTTAGCGGGGGGGCCCCACGTGCAGTACTTC.